This T cell receptor (beta chain) was identified in a study of T cell responses to AZD1222 COVID-19 vaccine. Study observations and caveats: Of the AZD1222 recipients, only six or seven were seropositive at baseline. A reported finding is that nearly half of spike-specific TCRs target unmutated variant regions. Sampled repertoires all dated from after the peak T cell response.

Generated by immunoSEQ multiplex PCR, the TCRdb table keeps only in-frame clones and is missing some. The table lists more than 95,000 clones, 90% of them singletons. Germline assignment: CDR1 SGHRS and CDR2 YFSETQ. The CDR3 spans 15 residues. The V end lost 0 bases, the J end lost 0 bases, and 8 bases lay between the germline ends. Comments on this clone: Its antigen remains unknown.

The chain is built from TRBV5-1 and TRBJ2-3; D is possibly TRBD1 or TRBD2 (5 bases each). The specimen comprised peripheral blood, sampled on day 0 of AZD1222 vaccination. The clonotype originates from an adult in good health. This CDR3 is CASSLAGASTDTQYF. The CDR3 DNA sequence: TGCGCCAGCAGCTTGGCCGGGGCTAGCACAGATACGCAGTATTTT.